A selection of T cell receptor beta chains follows, all from one sample in a study of cytomegalovirus exposure and HLA in healthy donors. The data were produced by immunoSEQ multiplex PCR, yet TCRdb's version contains in-frame clones alone and is incomplete. The sample includes 85,000 to 100,000 clones, roughly 77% of them seen just once. The sequencing sample was made of PBMCs. These receptors were taken from a man aged 25-45 years in good health and CMV-seronegative. The CDR3 runs from the conserved cysteine through the conserved F or W. Each record gives: D gene, clone size, J gene, V gene, CDR3 protein, CDR3 DNA. D genes are given only for firm matches. Clone size, where shown, is once, few, many, or a class for clones that have expanded.

-	-	TRBJ1-3	TRBV6-5	CASSGAGLGNTIYF	TGTGCCAGCAGTGGCGCAGGGTTAGGAAACACCATATATTTT
-	few	TRBJ2-1	TRBV7-9	CASSSWGAPPNEQFF	TGTGCCAGCAGCTCGTGGGGAGCCCCCCCCAATGAGCAGTTCTTC
-	once	TRBJ1-5	TRBV4-3	CASSARVSGNQPQHF	TGCGCCAGCAGCGCCAGGGTGTCGGGCAATCAGCCCCAGCATTTT
-	-	TRBJ1-1	TRBV27	CASSSPGHRNTEAFF	TGTGCCAGCAGTTCTCCCGGACACAGGAACACTGAAGCTTTCTTT
-	-	TRBJ2-2	TRBV6-1	CASSARRVGELFF	TGTGCCAGCAGTGCCCGCAGGGTAGGGGAGCTGTTTTTT
TRBD1	-	TRBJ1-6	TRBV4-1	CASTDPTGGQGHSPLHF	TGCGCCAGCACCGACCCCACGGGGGGACAGGGGCATTCACCCCTCCACTTT
TRBD1	-	TRBJ2-1	TRBV7-9	CASGQGYNEQFF	TGTGCCAGCGGACAGGGATACAATGAGCAGTTCTTC
-	-	TRBJ2-2	TRBV2	CASSEATFPGELFF	TGTGCCAGCAGTGAAGCGACTTTTCCCGGGGAGCTGTTTTTT
-	-	TRBJ1-1	TRBV6-5	CASKFWTALNTEAFF	TGTGCCAGCAAGTTCTGGACAGCCTTAAACACTGAAGCTTTCTTT
-	few	TRBJ1-3	TRBV25-1	CASSEGRGNTIYF	TGTGCCAGCAGTGAGGGCAGAGGAAACACCATATATTTT
TRBD1	-	TRBJ2-1	TRBV11-2	CASSLKTGGDLISYNEQFF	TGTGCCAGCAGCTTAAAGACAGGGGGCGACTTAATCTCCTACAATGAGCAGTTCTTC
TRBD1	-	TRBJ2-7	TRBV5-1	CASSPGQGSYEQYF	TGCGCCAGCAGCCCGGGACAGGGATCCTACGAGCAGTACTTC
-	medium-sized	TRBJ2-5	TRBV27	CASSLYAQARARETQYF	TGTGCCAGCAGTTTATATGCACAGGCCAGGGCTCGAGAGACCCAGTACTTC
-	-	TRBJ2-7	TRBV5-6	CASRRQVSYEQYF	TGTGCCAGCAGAAGACAGGTTTCCTACGAGCAGTACTTC
-	-	TRBJ1-1	TRBV5-4	CASSLEVSRGPGTEAFF	TGTGCCAGCAGCTTGGAAGTTTCCCGGGGTCCGGGCACTGAAGCTTTCTTT
-	-	TRBJ1-4	TRBV7-8	CASSSRQDREKLFF	TGTGCCAGCAGCTCACGACAGGATAGGGAAAAACTGTTTTTT
-	-	TRBJ2-2	TRBV7-3	CASSLAGANTGELFF	TGTGCCAGCAGCTTGGCGGGGGCTAACACCGGGGAGCTGTTTTTT
TRBD2	-	TRBJ2-2	TRBV28	CASSPPTSGITGELFF	TGTGCCAGCAGTCCTCCAACTAGCGGGATTACCGGGGAGCTGTTTTTT
-	-	TRBJ2-3	TRBV30	CAWSRGADTQYF	TGTGCCTGGAGTAGGGGCGCAGATACGCAGTATTTT
-	-	TRBJ2-2	TRBV6-1	CASSEGRGRTGELFF	TGTGCCAGCAGTGAAGGGCGGGGGCGCACCGGGGAGCTGTTTTTT
TRBD2	-	TRBJ2-3	TRBV29-1	CSATSRGGDTQYF	TGCAGCGCCACTAGCCGGGGGGGAGATACGCAGTATTTT
-	few	TRBJ1-5	TRBV7-2	CASSLDHGQRPQHF	TGTGCCAGCAGCTTAGACCACGGTCAACGGCCCCAGCATTTT
TRBD1	-	TRBJ1-5	TRBV2	CASVKGDRNNQPQHF	TGTGCCAGCGTCAAAGGGGACAGGAACAATCAGCCCCAGCATTTT
-	-	TRBJ1-4	TRBV10-1	CASSLPGGKMNEKLFF	TGCGCCAGCAGCCTCCCCGGGGGGAAGATGAATGAAAAACTGTTTTTT
-	-	TRBJ1-2	TRBV18	CASSPTKDPHYGYTF	TGTGCCAGCTCACCAACTAAGGATCCACACTATGGCTACACCTTC
-	-	TRBJ2-3	TRBV2	CASSDGLAKPTDTQYF	TGTGCCAGCAGTGACGGGCTAGCAAAGCCCACAGATACGCAGTATTTT
-	-	TRBJ2-2	TRBV15	CTTRVDWVPTGELFF	TGTACCACCAGAGTAGACTGGGTTCCAACCGGGGAGCTGTTTTTT
TRBD1	-	TRBJ2-1	TRBV7-9	CASSPDRHNEQFF	TGTGCCAGCAGCCCGGACAGGCACAATGAGCAGTTCTTC
TRBD1	-	TRBJ1-5	TRBV7-9	CASSLGQGFPQPQHF	TGTGCCAGCAGCCTGGGACAGGGTTTTCCTCAGCCCCAGCATTTT
TRBD1	-	TRBJ2-2	TRBV6-5	CASSSGQGATGELFF	TGTGCCAGCAGTTCCGGACAGGGGGCCACCGGGGAGCTGTTTTTT
-	-	TRBJ2-4	TRBV4-1	CASSQVVPPAAKNIQYF	TGCGCCAGCAGCCAAGTGGTACCCCCAGCGGCCAAAAACATTCAGTACTTC
TRBD1	-	TRBJ2-7	TRBV10-2	CASIPGQTMGWGPYEQYF	TGCGCCAGCATTCCGGGACAGACGATGGGATGGGGGCCCTACGAGCAGTACTTC
-	-	TRBJ1-1	TRBV19	CASSTTAPRGGTEAFF	TGTGCCAGTAGTACAACGGCCCCGAGGGGGGGTACTGAAGCTTTCTTT
-	few	TRBJ2-2	TRBV5-4	CASSLGARDTGELFF	TGTGCCAGCAGCTTGGGGGCGAGGGACACCGGGGAGCTGTTTTTT
TRBD1	-	TRBJ2-7	TRBV7-3	CASSRDRIDEQYF	TGTGCCAGCTCCCGGGACAGAATTGACGAGCAGTACTTC
TRBD1	-	TRBJ1-1	TRBV29-1	CSAKTGAEAFF	TGCAGCGCTAAGACAGGGGCTGAAGCTTTCTTT
-	few	TRBJ1-5	TRBV7-2	CASSQDTQNQPQHF	TGTGCCAGCAGCCAGGACACTCAAAATCAGCCCCAGCATTTT
-	-	TRBJ2-2	TRBV10-3	CAIRGGTNTGELFF	TGTGCCATCAGGGGGGGTACGAACACCGGGGAGCTGTTTTTT
-	-	TRBJ2-4	TRBV5-6	CASSLRSYTGIQYF	TGTGCCAGCAGCTTGCGGTCTTATACCGGCATTCAGTACTTC
TRBD1	-	TRBJ2-7	TRBV9	CASSTRDSSYEQYF	TGTGCCAGCAGCACCAGGGACAGCTCCTACGAGCAGTACTTC
TRBD2	-	TRBJ2-3	TRBV27	CASSLQLADLTDTQYF	TGTGCCAGCAGTTTACAACTAGCGGACCTCACAGATACGCAGTATTTT
TRBD2	few	TRBJ2-3	TRBV6-4	CASSDGGGTGTDTQYF	TGTGCCAGCAGCGACGGGGGAGGGACGGGCACAGATACGCAGTATTTT